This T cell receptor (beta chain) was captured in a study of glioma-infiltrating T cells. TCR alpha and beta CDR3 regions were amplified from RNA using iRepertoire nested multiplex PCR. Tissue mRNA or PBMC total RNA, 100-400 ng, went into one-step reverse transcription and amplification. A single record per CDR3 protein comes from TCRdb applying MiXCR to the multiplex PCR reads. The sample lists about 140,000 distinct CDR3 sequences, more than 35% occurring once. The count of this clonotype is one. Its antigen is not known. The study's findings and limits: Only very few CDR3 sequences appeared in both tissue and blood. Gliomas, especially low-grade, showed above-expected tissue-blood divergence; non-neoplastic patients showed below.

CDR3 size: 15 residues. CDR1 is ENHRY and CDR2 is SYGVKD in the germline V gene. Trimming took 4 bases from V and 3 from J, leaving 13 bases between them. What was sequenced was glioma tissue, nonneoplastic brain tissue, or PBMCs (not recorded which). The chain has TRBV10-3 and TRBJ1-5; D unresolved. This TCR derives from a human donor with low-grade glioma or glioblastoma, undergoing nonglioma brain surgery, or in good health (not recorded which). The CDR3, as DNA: TGTGCCATCAGTGCCGACGTAACTGACAATCAGCCCCAGCATTTT. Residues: CAISADVTDNQPQHF.